This entry lists 28 T cell receptor beta chains sequenced from one sample in a study of CD8 T cells in Susac syndrome (dated by TCRdb to between 2019 and 2020). The library relied on the immunoSEQ multiplex PCR assay. RNA was extracted using the RNeasy kit, and about 0.5 to 1 ug of the RNA was reverse transcribed with random hexamers. In-frame beta chains were kept once TCRdb had trimmed the public reads at Q25 with fastp and called clones with MiXCR. Rows with a matching CDR3 protein are joined into one entry that keeps the most common DNA and genes. The sample yields 150,000 to 200,000 distinct CDR3 sequences; nearly 97% were counted once. The ten most abundant clones make up approximately 0.09% of the sample. The sample comprised CD4+ T cells from PBMCs. These receptors came from a human donor with multiple sclerosis.

The V gene is TRBV4-3, the J gene TRBJ2-7; no definite D call. Trimming took 5 bases from V and 3 from J, leaving 14 bases between them. The CDR3 sequence is 14 residues long. CDR1 and CDR2 (germline): LGHNA, YSLEER. The CDR3: CASSGLDPYYEQYF. In DNA form, the CDR3 reads TGCGCCAGCAGCGGGCTGGACCCATACTACGAGCAGTACTTC.

This clonotype was seen once. V gene TRBV30 combines with J gene TRBJ2-5; D call uncertain. Germline values: CDR1 GTSNPN, CDR2 SVGIG (reference sequence). The CDR3 has 15 amino acids. CDR3 sequence (DNA): TGTGCGGGGAATTTTTGGGCCCACGGTTCGGAGACCCAGTACTTC. It is translated as CAGNFWAHGSETQYF.

The genes are TRBV18 and TRBJ1-2; D gene ambiguous. The CDR3 length is 11 residues. The V end lost 5 bases, the J end lost 11 bases, and 12 bases lay between the germline ends. Germline V lookup: CDR1 KGHSH, CDR2 LQKENI. CDR3 DNA sequence: TGTGCCAGCTCAGAGGCCGAGCGGTACACCTTC. Residues: CASSEAERYTF.

The chain recombines TRBV11-3 with TRBJ2-3, with 11 bases lining up with TRBD2. The germline gives CDR1 SGHNT, CDR2 YENEEA. V was pared by 4 bases and J by 2 bases, with 11 bases of the junction left unmatched. This CDR3 has 18 amino acids. This CDR3 reads CASSYGRTSGPFTDTQYF. The CDR3 nucleotides read TGTGCCAGCAGCTACGGACGGACTAGCGGGCCGTTCACAGATACGCAGTATTTT. Looking up the rest from reference TRBV11-3 and TRBJ2-3 gives the full variable domain: EAGVVQSPRYKIIEKKQPVAFWCNPISGHNTLYWYLQNLGQGPELLIRYENEEAVDDSQLPKDRFSAERLKGVDSTLKIQPAELGDSAVYLCASSYGRTSGPFTDTQYFGPGTRLTVL.

The rearrangement links TRBV6-5 to TRBJ2-1; D possibly matches TRBD1 or TRBD2 (5 bases each). Germline CDR1 reads MNHEY; CDR2 reads SVGAGI. With 6 bases removed from V and 3 bases from J, the gap between germline ends came to 12 bases. CDR3 length: 14 amino acids. The CDR3 reads CASSVTRGYNEQFF. CDR3 nucleotides: TGTGCCAGCAGCGTTACGAGGGGCTACAATGAGCAGTTCTTC.

The rearrangement uses TRBV3-1 and TRBJ1-4; D is unclear. CDR3 size: 14 residues. V gave up 5 bases and J gave up 8 bases, with 15 bases separating them. Germline V gene sequence: CDR1 LGHDT, CDR2 YNNKEL (reference sequence). CDR3 coding DNA: TGTGCCAGCAGCTTCGGCCAACCGGGAGAAAAACTGTTTTTT. It codes for CASSFGQPGEKLFF.

This chain uses TRBV4-2 with TRBJ1-4, with no clear D. Trimming pared 2 bases from V and 8 bases from J, leaving 15 bases between. Germline V gene sequence: CDR1 LGHNA, CDR2 YNFKEQ. The CDR3 is made up of 15 amino acids. The CDR3 sequence: CASSQSGQFGEKLFF. The CDR3 bases are TGTGCCAGCAGCCAAAGCGGCCAGTTCGGGGAAAAACTGTTTTTT.

The chain carries TRBV18 and TRBJ2-2; D not certain. Germline V gives CDR1 KGHSH, CDR2 LQKENI. The germline V and J ends were trimmed by 2 bases and 1 base, with 5 bases remaining between them. This CDR3 region has 14 residues. The CDR3 DNA reads as TGTGCCAGCTCACCAATGCAGAACACCGGGGAGCTGTTTTTT. It codes for CASSPMQNTGELFF.

The gene calls are TRBV15 and TRBJ2-1; D is possibly TRBD2 (7 bases). This CDR3 region has 15 residues. Germline CDR1 and CDR2: LNHNV and YYDKDF (reference sequence). V was cut by 5 bases and J by 10 bases, with 21 bases left in between. CDR3 nucleotides: TGTGCCACCAGCCTGGGAGGGGGGGATCCCGGGGAGCAGTTCTTC. It translates to CATSLGGGDPGEQFF.

The chain joins TRBV29-1 to TRBJ1-4; D not certain. The V and J ends lost 7 bases and 0 bases respectively, with 12 bases between them. Germline V gene sequence: CDR1 SQVTM, CDR2 ANQGSEA. The CDR3 is 14 amino acids. CDR3 coding DNA: TGCAGCGCTACCGTATCGGCAACTAATGAAAAACTGTTTTTT. Protein: CSATVSATNEKLFF.

The genes are TRBV30 and TRBJ1-6; D might be TRBD1 (5 bases). Germline CDR1 GTSNPN, CDR2 SVGIG (reference sequence). The V end was cut by 5 bases, the J end by 9 bases, with 17 bases between. The CDR3 is made up of 14 amino acids. The CDR3 DNA reads TGTGCCTGGGGATCCGCCGGGACTTCTTCACCCCTCCACTTT. Translation gives CAWGSAGTSSPLHF.

The chain carries TRBV20-1 and TRBJ2-5, with TRBD2 matching over 7 bases. Per the germline V gene, CDR1 is DFQATT and CDR2 is SNEGSKA (reference sequence). V lost 0 bases and J lost 2; bases outside the gene matches: 9. The CDR3 extends over 16 amino acids. This CDR3 is CSARDGQRGEQETQYF. In DNA form, the CDR3 reads TGCAGTGCTAGAGATGGCCAGCGGGGAGAGCAAGAGACCCAGTACTTC.

The chain uses TRBV13 and TRBJ1-4; 8 nucleotides line up with TRBD1. From germline, CDR1 is PRHDT and CDR2 FYEKMQ (reference sequence). Unmatched junction bases numbered 4, after V lost 5 bases and J lost 11 bases. The CDR3 extends over 12 amino acids. The CDR3 sequence is CASSHRTGKLFF. In nucleotides, the CDR3 is TGTGCCAGCAGCCATCGGACAGGGAAACTGTTTTTT.

The rearrangement links TRBV5-1 to TRBJ1-2; 8 bases are a match to TRBD1. Trimming at V came to 6 bases and at J to 4 bases, leaving 5 bases not matched to a gene. The CDR3 sequence is 13 residues long. Germline V gene sequence: CDR1 SGHRS, CDR2 YFSETQ. The CDR3 loop reads CASNAGGFYGYTF. CDR3 DNA: TGCGCCAGCAACGCAGGGGGCTTCTATGGCTACACCTTC. The variable domain in full, completed from reference TRBV5-1 and TRBJ1-2, reads KAGVTQTPRYLIKTRGQQVTLSCSPISGHRSVSWYQQTPGQGLQFLFEYFSETQRNKGNFPGRFSGRQFSNSRSEMNVSTLELGDSALYLCASNAGGFYGYTFGSGTRLTVV.

This chain connects TRBV4-2 to TRBJ1-2; D is perhaps TRBD1 (5 bases). The germline CDR1 and CDR2 sequences are LGHNA and YNFKEQ. V gave up 0 bases and J gave up 2 bases, with 10 bases separating them. This CDR3 spans 15 amino acids. This CDR3 reads CASSQDEAGNYGYTF. In DNA form, the CDR3 reads TGTGCCAGCAGCCAAGATGAGGCAGGGAACTATGGCTACACCTTC.

This clonotype has a single count. V is TRBV7-8 and J is TRBJ1-4; possible D gene TRBD1, 5 bases. Per the germline V gene, CDR1 is SGHVS and CDR2 is FQNEAQ. The CDR3 extends over 15 amino acids. The V end was cut by 5 bases, the J end by 5 bases, with 15 bases between. The CDR3 spells CASSHLWGDNEKLFF. The CDR3 bases are TGTGCCAGCAGCCATCTTTGGGGGGACAATGAAAAACTGTTTTTT.

The J gene is TRBJ2-2, the V gene TRBV29-1, with 7 bases lining up with TRBD1. CDR1 is SQVTM and CDR2 is ANQGSEA in the germline V gene. This CDR3 has 13 residues. V was clipped by 7 bases and J by 1 base; unmatched bases: 3. The CDR3 protein is CSANRGNTGELFF. The CDR3 nucleotides are TGCAGCGCAAACAGGGGGAACACCGGGGAGCTGTTTTTT.

This chain's CDR3 is CATSRDAGVGTEAFF. The CDR3 region has the DNA TGTGCCACCAGCAGAGATGCGGGGGTTGGCACTGAAGCTTTCTTT. V usage is TRBV15 and J usage is TRBJ1-1, with D possibly matching TRBD1 (5 bases). Germline values: CDR1 LNHNV, CDR2 YYDKDF (reference sequence). The CDR3 length is 15 residues. The V end was cut by 0 bases, the J end by 4 bases, with 12 bases between.

This rearrangement joins TRBV30 to TRBJ1-1; the D is unclear. Germline CDR1 and CDR2: GTSNPN and SVGIG (reference sequence). V was cut by 5 bases and J by 4 bases, with 8 bases left in between. There are 11 residues in the CDR3. The CDR3 coding sequence is TGTGCCTGGCTAATCGGCACTGAAGCTTTCTTT. This sequence encodes CAWLIGTEAFF.

The rearrangement joins TRBV30 to TRBJ2-1, with D possibly matching TRBD1 (6 bases). Trimming pared 3 bases from V and 3 bases from J, leaving 9 bases between. Germline values: CDR1 GTSNPN, CDR2 SVGIG (reference sequence). This CDR3 spans 13 amino acids. The CDR3 DNA is TGTGCCTGGAGACTGGACAGCTACAATGAGCAGTTCTTC. It specifies CAWRLDSYNEQFF.

The chain employs TRBV20-1 and TRBJ1-5; 9 nucleotides match TRBD1. The CDR3 runs to 18 residues. The trim removed 0 bases at V and 0 bases at J, leaving 9 bases unmatched. Germline loops: CDR1 DFQATT, CDR2 SNEGSKA (reference sequence). The CDR3: CSARDDRGIGYSNQPQHF. DNA for the CDR3: TGCAGTGCTAGAGATGACAGGGGGATCGGGTATAGCAATCAGCCCCAGCATTTT.

V and J are TRBV5-1 and TRBJ1-6; D is uncertain. V lost 0 bases to trimming and J lost 10 bases, with 11 bases between them. This CDR3 region has 14 residues. Per the germline V gene, CDR1 is SGHRS and CDR2 is YFSETQ. This CDR3 reads CASSLGEVFSPLHF. Here the CDR3 DNA reads TGCGCCAGCAGCTTGGGGGAGGTATTCTCACCCCTCCACTTT.

The rearrangement links TRBV2 to TRBJ2-2; D might be TRBD2 (5 bases). The CDR3 extends over 15 amino acids. V was cut by 0 bases and J by 5 bases, with 10 bases left in between. CDR1 is SNHLY, CDR2 FYNNEI, per germline. CDR3 loop: CASSEAGIGTGELFF. The DNA for the CDR3 is TGTGCCAGCAGTGAAGCCGGGATTGGGACCGGGGAGCTGTTTTTT.

The rearrangement uses TRBV29-1 and TRBJ1-1; 7 bases align to TRBD1. Germline CDR1 and CDR2: SQVTM and ANQGSEA. This CDR3 region has 14 residues. J gave up 1 base and V 6 bases, and 8 bases lay outside the gene matches. The CDR3 DNA reads as TGCAGCGTGGGTTCTCGACAGGGGAACACTGAAGCTTTCTTT. This sequence encodes CSVGSRQGNTEAFF. The full variable domain, rest sourced from reference TRBV29-1 and TRBJ1-1, is SAVISQKPSRDICQRGTSLTIQCQVDSQVTMMFWYRQQPGQSLTLIATANQGSEATYESGFVIDKFPISRPNLTFSTLTVSNMSPEDSSIYLCSVGSRQGNTEAFFGQGTRLTVV.

This sequence joins TRBV30 and TRBJ1-6; D is ambiguous. Trimming pared 4 bases from V and 10 bases from J, leaving 11 bases between. The germline gives CDR1 GTSNPN, CDR2 SVGIG (reference sequence). This CDR3 is built from 12 residues. CDR3 residues: CAWMRDGSPLHF. CDR3 sequence (DNA): TGTGCCTGGATGAGGGATGGCTCACCCCTCCACTTT.

Turning to this clonotype: One junction end does not reproduce the germline sequence, and a read error may be involved. J is TRBJ2-7 and V is TRBV24-1, with TRBD1 identical over 10 bases. This CDR3 has 15 amino acids. CDR1 and CDR2 from the germline V gene are KGHDR and SFDVKD. CDR3 bases: TGTGCCACCAGTGGTTTGGGGACAGGGGACTACGAGCAGTACTTC. Its protein is CATSGLGTGDYEQYF.

The rearrangement links TRBV29-1 to TRBJ1-1; 7 bases line up with TRBD1. Germline CDR1 reads SQVTM; CDR2 reads ANQGSEA. V dropped 4 bases and J dropped 1; count of bases not matched to a gene: 0. The CDR3 totals 12 residues. The CDR3, as DNA: TGCAGCGTTGGGGACAGGAACACTGAAGCTTTCTTT. Translation gives CSVGDRNTEAFF.

The chain joins TRBV12-3 or TRBV12-4 to TRBJ1-1, with 7 bases aligning to TRBD1. V lost 2 bases and J lost 2; bases outside the gene matches: 2. The CDR3 totals 14 residues. CDR3 in amino acids: CASSLRQGNTEAFF. CDR3 nucleotide sequence: TGTGCCAGCAGTTTAAGACAGGGTAACACTGAAGCTTTCTTT.